This record looks at one T cell receptor (beta chain) sequence and its context. The CDR3 sequence is 16 residues long. Trimming removed 3 bases from V and 2 bases from J, with 17 bases in between. CDR1 and CDR2 from the germline V gene are SNHLY and FYNNEI. Profiled with immunoSEQ multiplex PCR; TCRdb holds only in-frame clones, not every one. The repertoire holds some 34,000 clones, roughly 92% seen once, with about 0.45% in the top ten. The data were obtained in a study of T cell changes during pregnancy in multiple sclerosis. The chain employs TRBV2 and TRBJ2-7; D is unclear. This TCR derives from a female donor in good health, enrolled as a control in a pregnancy study. Material: CD4+ T cells from peripheral blood mononuclear cells, obtained in the third trimester of pregnancy. In DNA, the CDR3 is TGTGCCAGCAGTGAGTCTAGAGGCCCGCCTCCCTACGAGCAGTACTTC. Translation: CASSESRGPPPYEQYF.